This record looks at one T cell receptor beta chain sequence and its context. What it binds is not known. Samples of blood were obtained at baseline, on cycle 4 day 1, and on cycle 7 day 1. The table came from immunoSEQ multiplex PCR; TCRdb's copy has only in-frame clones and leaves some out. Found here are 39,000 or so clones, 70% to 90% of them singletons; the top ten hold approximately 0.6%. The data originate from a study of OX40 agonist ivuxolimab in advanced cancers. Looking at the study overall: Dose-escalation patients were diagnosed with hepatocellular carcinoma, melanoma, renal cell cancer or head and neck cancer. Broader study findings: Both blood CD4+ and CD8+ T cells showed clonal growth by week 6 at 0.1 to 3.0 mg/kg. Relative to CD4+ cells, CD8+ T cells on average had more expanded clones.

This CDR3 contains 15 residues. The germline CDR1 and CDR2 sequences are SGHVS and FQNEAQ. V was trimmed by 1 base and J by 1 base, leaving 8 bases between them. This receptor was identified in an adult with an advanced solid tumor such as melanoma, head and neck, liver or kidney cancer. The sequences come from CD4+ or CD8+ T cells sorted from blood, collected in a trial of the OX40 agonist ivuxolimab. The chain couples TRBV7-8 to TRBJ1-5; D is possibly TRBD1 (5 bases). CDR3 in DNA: TGTGCCAGCAGCTTAGGAAGGGGCAGCAATCAGCCCCAGCATTTT. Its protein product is CASSLGRGSNQPQHF.